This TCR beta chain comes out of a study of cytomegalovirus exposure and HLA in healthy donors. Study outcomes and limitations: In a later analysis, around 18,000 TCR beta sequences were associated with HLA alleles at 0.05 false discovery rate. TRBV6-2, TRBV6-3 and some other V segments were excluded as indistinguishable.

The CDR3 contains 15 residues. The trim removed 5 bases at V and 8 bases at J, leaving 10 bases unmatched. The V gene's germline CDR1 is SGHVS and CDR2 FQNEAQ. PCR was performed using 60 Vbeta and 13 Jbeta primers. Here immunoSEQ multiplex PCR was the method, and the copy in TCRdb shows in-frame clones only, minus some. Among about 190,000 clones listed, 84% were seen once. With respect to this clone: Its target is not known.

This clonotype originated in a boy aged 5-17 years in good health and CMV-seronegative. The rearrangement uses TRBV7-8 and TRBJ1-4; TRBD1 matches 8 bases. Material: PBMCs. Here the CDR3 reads CASSMDRVLREKLFF. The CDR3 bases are TGTGCCAGCAGCATGGACAGGGTCTTGAGAGAAAAACTGTTTTTT.